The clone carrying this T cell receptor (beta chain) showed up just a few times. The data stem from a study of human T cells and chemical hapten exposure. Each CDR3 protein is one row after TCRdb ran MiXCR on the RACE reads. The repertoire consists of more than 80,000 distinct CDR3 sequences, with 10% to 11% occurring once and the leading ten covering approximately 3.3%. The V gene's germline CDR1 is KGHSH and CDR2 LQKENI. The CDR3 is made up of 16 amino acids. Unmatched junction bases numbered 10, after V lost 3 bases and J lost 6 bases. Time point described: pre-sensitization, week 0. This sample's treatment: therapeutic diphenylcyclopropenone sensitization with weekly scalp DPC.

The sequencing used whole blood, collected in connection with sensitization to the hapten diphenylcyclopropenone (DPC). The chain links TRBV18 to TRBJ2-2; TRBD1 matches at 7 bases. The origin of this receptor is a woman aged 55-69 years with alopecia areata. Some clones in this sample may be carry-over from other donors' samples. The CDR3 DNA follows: TGTGCCAGCTCACCGCAGACAGGGATAACGGCCGGGGAGCTGTTTTTT. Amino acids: CASSPQTGITAGELFF.